These 20 T cell receptor beta chains were all obtained from the same sample, sequenced in a study of blood T cell repertoires in COVID-19 (dated by TCRdb to the early 2020s). The library relied on the immunoSEQ multiplex PCR assay. Drawn from immuneACCESS, this table holds only the in-frame rearrangements with V and J called that TCRdb kept. Clones are partly lost; checked studies trace under half to an unresolved V gene and leave the rest unexplained. The sample records 100,000 to 150,000 clones, approximately 80% of which are singletons. Roughly 4% of the sample is taken by the ten largest. Sequencing was carried out using peripheral blood. These receptors came from a woman aged 50 to 65 with acute or convalescent COVID-19.

This clone was recorded a few times. The J gene is TRBJ1-6, the V gene TRBV20-1; maybe TRBD1 (5 bases). Looked up from germline, CDR1 is DFQATT and CDR2 is SNEGSKA (reference sequence). Deletions cut 3 bases from V and 0 bases from J, with 9 bases between. The CDR3 consists of 15 residues. CDR3 sequence (DNA): TGCAGTGCTAGTGAGGGGAGCTCCTATAATTCACCCCTCCACTTT. As protein: CSASEGSSYNSPLHF.

The chain is built from TRBV28 and TRBJ1-2; the D gene is possibly TRBD1 (6 bases). The CDR3 has 15 residues. CDR1 and CDR2 from the germline V gene are MDHEN and SYDVKM. Between the trimmed V and J ends, which lost 6 bases and 4 bases, there was a span of 18 bases. CDR3 coding DNA: TGTGCCAGCAGGCGCACACTACAGGGATCCTATGGCTACACCTTC. Translating gives CASRRTLQGSYGYTF.

The chain employs TRBV5-1 and TRBJ2-3, with no clear D. The CDR3 is 13 amino acids. Trimming left V 1 base short and J 0 bases short, with 3 bases between. Germline values: CDR1 SGHRS, CDR2 YFSETQ. Here the CDR3 reads CASSLTSTDTQYF. In nucleotides, the CDR3 is TGCGCCAGCAGCTTGACTAGCACAGATACGCAGTATTTT.

This clone was seen a few times. V gene TRBV29-1 combines with J gene TRBJ1-2; 12 bases align to TRBD1. Germline CDR1 SQVTM, CDR2 ANQGSEA. The CDR3 runs to 16 residues. Germline trimming cut 2 bases from V and 7 bases from J; bases unmatched to any gene: 11. The CDR3 DNA sequence: TGCAGCGTTGAAATTTGGGGACAGGGGGCGCGAGGTGGCTACACCTTC. This gives the protein CSVEIWGQGARGGYTF.

The chain uses TRBV10-3 and TRBJ2-1; 10 bases fit TRBD2. This CDR3 spans 14 amino acids. CDR1 is ENHRY and CDR2 is SYGVKD in the germline V gene. V lost 5 bases and J lost 6; bases outside the gene matches: 4. The CDR3 nucleotides read TGTGCCATCAGTCGACTAGCGGGTGGCAATGAGCAGTTCTTC. Its protein product is CAISRLAGGNEQFF.

The chain recombines TRBV11-2 with TRBJ1-5, with TRBD1 matching 8 bases. CDR3 size: 13 residues. Per germline, CDR1 SGHAT and CDR2 FQNNGV. The trim removed 5 bases at V and 5 bases at J, leaving 2 bases unmatched. The CDR3 sequence is CASSTQGDQPQHF. The CDR3 nucleotides read TGTGCCAGCAGCACACAGGGGGATCAGCCCCAGCATTTT.

The chain combines TRBV7-9 with TRBJ2-7; possible D gene TRBD2, 5 bases. V was shortened by 4 bases and J by 2 bases, with 12 bases between the two germline ends. CDR3 length equals 14 residues. Germline loops: CDR1 SEHNR, CDR2 FQNEAQ (reference sequence). This chain's CDR3 is CASSSNRDTYEQYF. CDR3 bases: TGTGCCAGCAGCTCTAACCGGGATACCTACGAGCAGTACTTC. Full variable domain (outside the CDR3, taken from reference TRBV7-9 and TRBJ2-7): DTGVSQNPRHKITKRGQNVTFRCDPISEHNRLYWYRQTLGQGPEFLTYFQNEAQLEKSRLLSDRFSAERPKGSFSTLEIQRTEQGDSAMYLCASSSNRDTYEQYFGPGTRLTVT.

V and J are TRBV27 and TRBJ1-1; possible D gene TRBD1, 5 bases. V was shortened by 6 bases and J by 5 bases, with 22 bases between the two germline ends. The germline CDR1 and CDR2 sequences are MNHEY and SMNVEV (reference sequence). The length of the CDR3 is 16 residues. In DNA, the CDR3 is TGTGCCAGCAGGGCCCCAGGGACCTACGGGAGGACTGAAGCTTTCTTT. Translated, it gives CASRAPGTYGRTEAFF.

The chain couples TRBV2 to TRBJ1-2; maybe TRBD1 (5 bases). Germline values: CDR1 SNHLY, CDR2 FYNNEI. The germline V and J ends were trimmed by 6 bases and 3 bases, with 11 bases remaining between them. The CDR3 spans 13 residues. CDR3 nucleotide sequence: TGTGCCAGCAGCCGAGACAGCGACTATGGCTACACCTTC. This codes for CASSRDSDYGYTF. The full variable domain, completed using reference TRBV2 and TRBJ1-2, is EPEVTQTPSHQVTQMGQEVILRCVPISNHLYFYWYRQILGQKVEFLVSFYNNEISEKSEIFDDQFSVERPDGSNFTLKIRSTKLEDSAMYFCASSRDSDYGYTFGSGTRLTVV.

This clone was observed once. The chain has TRBV7-9 and TRBJ1-2; D gene uncertain. The CDR3 totals 14 residues. The V gene lost 4 bases and the J gene lost 4 bases, with 13 bases spanning the gap. Germline CDR1 and CDR2: SEHNR and FQNEAQ (reference sequence). The CDR3 reads CASSSTHLSYGYTF. Here the CDR3 DNA reads TGTGCCAGCAGCTCAACCCACCTGAGCTATGGCTACACCTTC.

This chain uses TRBV9 with TRBJ2-1, with D hard to call. There are 13 residues in the CDR3. The germline V and J ends were trimmed by 4 bases and 1 base, with 6 bases remaining between them. From germline, CDR1 is SGDLS and CDR2 YYNGEE. This CDR3 reads CASSLSSYNEQFF. CDR3 coding DNA: TGTGCCAGCAGCCTCAGTTCCTACAATGAGCAGTTCTTC.

This clone was detected once. J is TRBJ2-5 and V is TRBV3-1 (or the pseudogene TRBV3-2), with 13 bases identical to TRBD2. With V trimmed by 3 bases and J by 9 bases, 7 bases remained unmatched. The CDR3 runs to 15 residues. The germline V gene has CDR1 LGHDT and CDR2 YNNKEL (reference sequence). The CDR3 nucleotides read TGTGCCAGCAGCCATTCGACTAGCGGGAGGTTGGCCCAGTACTTC. It encodes CASSHSTSGRLAQYF.

This chain connects TRBV6-5 to TRBJ1-2; the match to TRBD1 covers 9 bases. This CDR3 region has 13 residues. Germline CDR1 reads MNHEY; CDR2 reads SVGAGI. V lost 6 bases to trimming and J lost 8 bases; unmatched junction nucleotides: 7. Here the CDR3 DNA reads TGTGCCAGCAGCTCGACAGGGGGAAGGGGCTACACCTTC. Protein product: CASSSTGGRGYTF.

This clone has a handful of counts. The J gene is TRBJ2-1, the V gene TRBV4-2, with D possibly being TRBD1 (6 bases). Germline V gene lookup returns CDR1 LGHNA and CDR2 YNFKEQ. The CDR3 length is 16 residues. Trimming shortened V by 5 bases and J by 7 bases, and 21 bases separated the two germline ends. CDR3 amino acids: CASSSRQVFIQNEQFF. The CDR3 DNA is TGTGCCAGCAGCAGTCGACAGGTCTTTATCCAGAATGAGCAGTTCTTC.

The chain couples TRBV6-5 to TRBJ1-5; D gene uncertain. CDR3 length equals 13 residues. The germline gives CDR1 MNHEY, CDR2 SVGAGI. With 10 bases removed from V and 5 bases from J, the gap between germline ends came to 15 bases. The CDR3 loop is CATLFDLDQPQHF. DNA of the CDR3: TGTGCCACCCTCTTTGACCTAGATCAGCCCCAGCATTTT.

The chain combines TRBV27 with TRBJ2-5, with D possibly TRBD1 on 5 matching bases. Germline V gene lookup returns CDR1 MNHEY and CDR2 SMNVEV (reference sequence). Trimming left V 2 bases short and J 4 bases short, with 20 bases between. CDR3 length: 17 residues. CDR3 coding DNA: TGTGCCAGCAGTTTAAGGTCCTCAGGGTCGGGTACAGAGACCCAGTACTTC. The encoded protein is CASSLRSSGSGTETQYF.

The rearrangement uses TRBV9 and TRBJ1-4; 7 positions match TRBD1. The germline V gene has CDR1 SGDLS and CDR2 YYNGEE. V trimming: 4 bases; J trimming: 7 bases; junction bases outside the gene matches: 13. The CDR3 is 16 residues long. CDR3 nucleotides: TGTGCCAGCAGCCCCCGACAGGGTTGGGGAGGTGAAAAACTGTTTTTT. This sequence encodes CASSPRQGWGGEKLFF.

The DNA for the CDR3 is TGTGCCAGCAGCCTTACTCCTCCTGCGGGAGAGGGGAATGAGCAGTTCTTC. It translates to CASSLTPPAGEGNEQFF. This chain joins TRBV11-3 and TRBJ2-1, with 7 positions matching TRBD2. The J segment lost 7 bases and the V segment lost 5 bases, leaving 17 bases of the junction unmatched. Germline V gene sequence: CDR1 SGHNT, CDR2 YENEEA. This CDR3 spans 17 amino acids.

This chain uses TRBV7-5 with TRBJ1-5; the table's D call TRBD1 went unverified against the DNA. TRBV7-5 has pseudogene status. This CDR3 comprises 17 residues. As DNA, the CDR3 is TGTGCCAGAACCCGACCCTGGGACAGGGGTAGCAATCAGCCCCAGCATTTT. Protein: CARTRPWDRGSNQPQHF.

This sequence joins TRBV19 and TRBJ2-7, with D maybe TRBD1 (7 bases). The CDR3 has 14 amino acids. Germline CDR1 is LNHDA and CDR2 is SQIVND (reference sequence). Trimming cost V 4 bases and J 2 bases, with 12 bases left between them. The CDR3: CASSTAGGTYEQYF. CDR3 DNA sequence: TGTGCCAGTAGTACAGCAGGGGGGACCTACGAGCAGTACTTC. The full variable domain, completed using reference TRBV19 and TRBJ2-7, is DGGITQSPKYLFRKEGQNVTLSCEQNLNHDAMYWYRQDPGQGLRLIYYSQIVNDFQKGDIAEGYSVSREKKESFPLTVTSAQKNPTAFYLCASSTAGGTYEQYFGPGTRLTVT.